Below, 17 T cell receptor beta chains from the same sample are listed, as sequenced in a study of CD8+CD57+ T cells in acquired aplastic anemia. The study profiled TCR beta VDJ and CDR3 using genomic DNA as template. TCRdb independently ran MiXCR on the reads; one entry per CDR3 protein. The sample holds some 170,000 distinct CDR3 sequences, around half seen once. All patients picked for sequencing had shown, by flow cytometry, an expansion of CD8+CD57+ cells. The specimen was sorted CD4+, CD8+, or CD8+CD57+ T cells (not recorded which) from PBMCs. The receptors come from a human donor with aplastic anemia.

This clonotype was found many times. The J gene is TRBJ2-5, the V gene TRBV6-5; perhaps D is TRBD1 or TRBD2 (5 bases each). Trimming shortened V by 11 bases and J by 5 bases, and 18 bases separated the two germline ends. The V gene's germline CDR1 is MNHEY and CDR2 SVGAGI. The CDR3 has 13 residues. This CDR3 is CASDPGWGETQYF. In nucleotides, the CDR3 is TGTGCCTCTGACCCCGGGTGGGGGGAGACCCAGTACTTC.

This sequence joins TRBV29-1 and TRBJ2-2; unclear D gene. Germline CDR1 reads SQVTM; CDR2 reads ANQGSEA. V lost 7 bases to trimming and J lost 4 bases, with 13 bases between them. The CDR3 totals 13 residues. In DNA, the CDR3 is TGCAGCGCCTCCTCGATCAGCACCGGGGAGCTGTTTTTT. As protein: CSASSISTGELFF.

This clonotype was seen many times. The J gene is TRBJ1-5, the V gene TRBV2; D gene uncertain. The V gene's germline CDR1 is SNHLY and CDR2 FYNNEI. CDR3 size: 15 residues. V was cut by 3 bases and J by 7 bases, with 16 bases left in between. The CDR3 region has the DNA TGTGCCAGCAGTGATGTACGGGGAAGTAGCCAGCCCCAGCATTTT. This gives the protein CASSDVRGSSQPQHF.

The chain has TRBV28 and TRBJ2-5; tentatively, D is TRBD1 (5 bases). CDR1 and CDR2 (germline): MDHEN, SYDVKM. The CDR3 loop spans 18 amino acids. Trimming shortened V by 8 bases and J by 4 bases, and 29 bases separated the two germline ends. The CDR3 bases are TGTGCCAGCGGGTCCCTTAAGCTATTTGCCTCTAGGGGAGAGACCCAGTACTTC. Protein: CASGSLKLFASRGETQYF.

This sequence joins TRBV12-3 or TRBV12-4 and TRBJ2-7; D is perhaps TRBD2 (6 bases). Judging by the DNA end, TRBJ2-5 fits better; the J call may be wrong. CDR3 length: 15 amino acids. CDR3 nucleotides: TGTGCCAGCAGTCGCGGGACCGTTAAAGGCGAGACCCAGTACTTC. Protein product: CASSRGTVKGETQYF.

This clonotype was observed at least ten times. The chain couples TRBV4-2 to TRBJ1-5; D gene ambiguous. This CDR3 has 15 amino acids. The germline V gene has CDR1 LGHNA and CDR2 YNFKEQ. The ends were cut back, 1 base at V and 2 bases at J, with 9 bases in the middle. CDR3 bases: TGTGCCAGCAGCCAAGCGGGATTCGGCAATCAGCCCCAGCATTTT. Translation: CASSQAGFGNQPQHF.

This clonotype appeared many times. The chain has TRBV4-2 and TRBJ2-5, with 8 bases aligning to TRBD2. CDR3 size: 15 residues. CDR1 and CDR2 from the germline V gene are LGHNA and YNFKEQ. V was clipped by 1 base and J by 2 bases; unmatched bases: 3. The chain's CDR3 is CASSQGLAPQETQYF. CDR3 coding DNA: TGTGCCAGCAGCCAAGGACTAGCGCCTCAAGAGACCCAGTACTTC.

The chain couples TRBV15 to TRBJ2-2, with D tentatively TRBD1 or TRBD2 (5 bases each). Germline V CDR1 and CDR2: LNHNV, YYDKDF (reference sequence). This CDR3 comprises 16 residues. V lost 4 bases and J 4 bases, leaving 16 bases between the germline ends. In DNA form, the CDR3 reads TGTGCCACCAGCACCGGGGACCATGTGAGCACCGGGGAGCTGTTTTTT. It encodes CATSTGDHVSTGELFF.

The rearrangement links TRBV10-2 to TRBJ2-7; perhaps TRBD1 as D (5 bases). Germline CDR1 WSHSY, CDR2 SAAADI. This CDR3 region has 14 residues. V was pared by 4 bases and J by 7 bases, with 17 bases between. CDR3 DNA: TGCGCCAGCAGTGTTAGTACAGGATCTACGGAGCAGTACTTC. Translated: CASSVSTGSTEQYF.

V gene TRBV18 combines with J gene TRBJ1-6; D is undetermined. CDR1 KGHSH and CDR2 LQKENI come from the germline V gene. Trimming shortened V by 5 bases and J by 7 bases, and 9 bases separated the two germline ends. This CDR3 contains 13 residues. CDR3 coding DNA: TGTGCCAGCTCAGAGGTAGAAAATTCACCCCTCCACTTT. It specifies CASSEVENSPLHF.

CDR3 in amino acids: CARAGENNQPQHF. The CDR3 coding sequence is TGTGCCAGAGCGGGGGAAAACAATCAGCCCCAGCATTTT. The chain joins TRBV2 to TRBJ1-5; D perhaps matches TRBD1 (5 bases). V shed 9 bases and J shed 3 bases, with 12 bases lying between them. The CDR3 has 13 residues. Per the germline V gene, CDR1 is SNHLY and CDR2 is FYNNEI.

This clonotype showed up many times. The chain recombines TRBV6-1 with TRBJ2-3, with D perhaps matching TRBD1 or TRBD2 (6 bases each). V was clipped by 8 bases and J by 0 bases, with 12 bases between them. The CDR3 is 14 amino acids. Germline assignment: CDR1 MNHNS and CDR2 SASEGT. This CDR3 is CASVGGRSTDTQYF. The CDR3 DNA reads as TGTGCCAGCGTAGGGGGGAGAAGCACAGATACGCAGTATTTT.

The V gene is TRBV10-3, the J gene TRBJ1-2; D might be TRBD1 (6 bases). The CDR3 covers 12 residues. The germline gives CDR1 ENHRY, CDR2 SYGVKD. V lost 6 bases to trimming and J lost 4 bases, with 9 bases between them. The CDR3 sequence: CAISADSYGYTF. As DNA, the CDR3 is TGTGCCATCAGCGCGGACAGCTATGGCTACACCTTC.

This clonotype was observed many times. The chain employs TRBV4-2 and TRBJ2-1; 7 nucleotides agree with TRBD1. The V gene end was trimmed by 1 base and the J gene end by 4 bases; junction bases not matched to a gene: 4. This CDR3 is 15 amino acids long. CDR1 and CDR2 (germline): LGHNA, YNFKEQ. CDR3 bases: TGTGCCAGCAGCCAAGGGACAGGAGAATACAATGAGCAGTTCTTC. It translates to CASSQGTGEYNEQFF.

To note about this clonotype: The junction differs from germline at one of its ends, possibly a read error. The V gene is TRBV5-1, the J gene TRBJ1-2, with TRBD1 matching over 7 bases. The CDR3 extends over 14 amino acids. The germline V gene encodes CDR1 SGHRS and CDR2 YFSETQ. The CDR3 DNA follows: TGCGCTAGCAGCCCAGGGGGACAGATTTATGGCTACACCTTC. The encoded protein is CASSPGGQIYGYTF. The full variable domain, with the rest looked up from reference TRBV5-1 and TRBJ1-2, is KAGVTQTPRYLIKTRGQQVTLSCSPISGHRSVSWYQQTPGQGLQFLFEYFSETQRNKGNFPGRFSGRQFSNSRSEMNVSTLELGDSALYLCASSPGGQIYGYTFGSGTRLTVV.

Ten or more counts support this clonotype. The chain carries TRBV7-3 and TRBJ2-3; TRBD1 agrees at 10 bases. The germline V gene has CDR1 SGHTA and CDR2 FQGTGA. CDR3 size: 16 residues. V lost 4 bases to trimming and J lost 2 bases; unmatched junction nucleotides: 6. The CDR3 nucleotides read TGTGCCAGCAGCTCCCGGGACAGGGGACCCACAGATACGCAGTATTTT. This translates into CASSSRDRGPTDTQYF. The variable domain in full, with the rest retrieved from reference TRBV7-3 and TRBJ2-3, is GAGVSQTPSNKVTEKGKYVELRCDPISGHTALYWYRQSLGQGPEFLIYFQGTGAADDSGLPNDRFFAVRPEGSVSTLKIQRTERGDSAVYLCASSSRDRGPTDTQYFGPGTRLTVL.

This clonotype was found a few times. V and J are TRBV27 and TRBJ1-1, with no clear D. Germline values: CDR1 MNHEY, CDR2 SMNVEV (reference sequence). Deletions cut 6 bases from V and 0 bases from J, with 14 bases between. The CDR3 is 15 amino acids. The CDR3 DNA sequence: TGTGCCAGCAGAGACTTGGGCTTAATGAACACTGAAGCTTTCTTT. As protein: CASRDLGLMNTEAFF.